This T cell receptor (beta chain) was obtained from a study of cytotoxic CD8 clonotypes in ibrutinib-treated CLL. About the study: Across the patients, 11 were relapsed/refractory, 15 treatment-naive and approximately 18 IGHV unmutated.

The germline V and J ends were trimmed by 5 bases and 8 bases, with 9 bases remaining between them. CDR1 is LNHNV, CDR2 YYDKDF, per germline (reference sequence). The CDR3 extends over 11 amino acids. Using immunoSEQ multiplex PCR, the repertoire was profiled, and TCRdb retains in-frame clones only, with some absent. Of 200,000 to 250,000 clones in the sample, more than 70% were seen once. The specimen comprised PBMCs, sampled after 12 months of ibrutinib treatment. The sequence was collected from a human donor with chronic lymphocytic leukemia. V is TRBV15 and J is TRBJ1-1; weak D call: TRBD1 (6 bases). The CDR3 DNA follows: TGTGCCACCAGCGAAACAGGGGAAGCTTTCTTT. Its translation is CATSETGEAFF.